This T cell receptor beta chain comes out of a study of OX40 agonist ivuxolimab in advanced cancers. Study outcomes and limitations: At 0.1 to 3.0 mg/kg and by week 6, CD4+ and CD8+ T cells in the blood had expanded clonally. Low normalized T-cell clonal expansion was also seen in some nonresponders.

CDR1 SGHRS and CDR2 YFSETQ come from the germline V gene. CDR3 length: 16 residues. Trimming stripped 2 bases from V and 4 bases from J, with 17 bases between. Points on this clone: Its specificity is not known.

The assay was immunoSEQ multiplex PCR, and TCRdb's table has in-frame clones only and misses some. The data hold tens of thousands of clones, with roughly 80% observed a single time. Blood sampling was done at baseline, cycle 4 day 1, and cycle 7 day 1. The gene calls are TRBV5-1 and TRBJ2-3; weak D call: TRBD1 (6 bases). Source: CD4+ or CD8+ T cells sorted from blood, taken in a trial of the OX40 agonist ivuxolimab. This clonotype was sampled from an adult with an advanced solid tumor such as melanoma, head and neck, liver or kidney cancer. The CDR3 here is CASSFVGARGSDTQYF. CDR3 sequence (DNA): TGCGCCAGCAGCTTCGTCGGGGCCAGGGGATCAGATACGCAGTATTTT.